The rows below give T cell receptor beta chains drawn from one sample of a study of shared clonotypes between healthy human individuals. TCRdb's table, derived via immunoSEQ multiplex PCR, lists solely in-frame clones and lacks some. The data show roughly 1.5 million clones, 95% to 99% seen once. The sequenced material came from naive CD4+ T cells sorted from blood. The source is a man under 40 in good health. Each CDR3 is given with its conserved first and last residue. The D gene is left open where the match is weak. The listing skips clone size in some rows; elsewhere it reads once, few, many or a size class.

V gene	J gene	D gene	clone size	CDR3 protein	CDR3 DNA
TRBV9	TRBJ2-2	TRBD2	-	CASSAGGYSNTGELFF	TGTGCCAGCAGCGCGGGGGGTTACTCGAACACCGGGGAGCTGTTTTTT
TRBV7-2	TRBJ2-5	-	-	CASSLQPQETQYF	TGTGCCAGCAGCCTCCAGCCTCAAGAGACCCAGTACTTC
TRBV5-1	TRBJ2-5	-	-	CASSLARETQYF	TGCGCCAGCAGCTTGGCTAGGGAGACCCAGTACTTC
TRBV6-1	TRBJ2-1	-	-	CASSELRLGIYNEQFF	TGTGCCAGCAGTGAACTGAGACTAGGGATATACAATGAGCAGTTCTTC
TRBV7-2	TRBJ2-1	TRBD1	-	CASSKRQGGDNEQFF	TGTGCCAGCAGCAAACGACAGGGGGGAGACAATGAGCAGTTCTTC
TRBV27	TRBJ2-5	-	-	CAVLARGQETQYF	TGTGCCGTATTGGCCCGAGGACAAGAGACCCAGTACTTC
TRBV5-1	TRBJ2-6	-	once	CASSFRSSTAYSGANVLTF	TGCGCCAGCAGCTTCCGATCCTCGACAGCATACTCTGGGGCCAACGTCCTGACTTTC
TRBV25-1	TRBJ2-2	TRBD2	-	CASSPPGLVKAGELFF	TGTGCCAGCAGTCCCCCGGGACTAGTAAAGGCCGGGGAGCTGTTTTTT
TRBV7-5	TRBJ2-1	-	-	CARSLVTSGRALSYNEQFF	TGTGCCAGAAGCTTAGTAACCAGCGGGAGGGCCCTATCCTACAATGAGCAGTTCTTC
TRBV19	TRBJ2-7	-	-	CASSIKPADYEQYF	TGTGCCAGTAGTATAAAGCCGGCCGACTACGAGCAGTACTTC
TRBV19	TRBJ2-5	-	-	CASSAGPSKRPQYF	TGTGCCAGTAGTGCAGGGCCATCCAAGAGACCCCAGTACTTC
TRBV28	TRBJ2-5	-	-	CASSLQGATQYF	TGTGCCAGCAGTTTGCAGGGTGCGACCCAGTACTTC
TRBV27	TRBJ2-3	-	-	CASRPTGSSTDTQYF	TGTGCCAGCAGGCCGACAGGCTCTAGCACAGATACGCAGTATTTT
TRBV7-2	TRBJ1-2	-	-	CASSLPGGAYGYTF	TGTGCCAGCAGCTTACCCGGGGGGGCATATGGCTACACCTTC
TRBV5-4	TRBJ2-1	TRBD2	-	CASSLLSGRDNEQFF	TGTGCCAGCAGCTTGCTAAGCGGGAGGGACAATGAGCAGTTCTTC
TRBV7-8	TRBJ2-7	TRBD1	-	CASSLARAGGYIGEQYF	TGTGCCAGCAGCTTAGCGAGGGCAGGGGGCTATATAGGCGAGCAGTACTTC